This T cell receptor beta chain was profiled in a study of blood T cell repertoires in COVID-19. Across the whole study: COVID-19 samples, acute and convalescent, were from the United States, Italy and Spain. Sample material is recorded as cDNA or gDNA derived from T cells, B-cell-depleted T cells, or PBMCs.

Original data processing: Counts of nucleated cells, estimated from reference gene primer amplification, were obtained. Produced via immunoSEQ multiplex PCR; TCRdb's table is partial and in-frame only. V and J calls and clone size are those listed in that table; D and trimming were worked out from the DNA. The data contain some 200,000 clones, around 87% of them singletons. Those who participated ranged in age from roughly 18 to 90 years and resided in about two dozen US areas. This CDR3 has 14 amino acids. Germline V gene data show CDR1 as MNHEY and CDR2 as SVGAGI. The V end lost 4 bases, the J end lost 2 bases, and 12 bases lay between the germline ends.

Sequenced sample: PBMCs or T cells enriched from blood (not recorded which). V is TRBV6-5 and J is TRBJ2-7, with D hard to call. The source is a man aged 25-45 years in a cohort exposed to, infected with or recovered from COVID-19 (not recorded which). CDR3 nucleotides: TGTGCCAGCAGTTTCTCCCCGGCGGCCTACGAGCAGTACTTC. Residues: CASSFSPAAYEQYF.